One T cell receptor (beta chain) is described in this entry. This sequence may be a read error, since a much larger clone differs from it by one base. Germline-derived CDR1 and CDR2 are SNHLY and FYNNEI. The CDR3 runs 12 residues. The sample originates from a study of human T cells and chemical hapten exposure. TCRdb itself ran the RACE reads through MiXCR, one entry per CDR3 protein. The sample lists 80,000 to 100,000 distinct CDR3 sequences, roughly 8% occurring once. The time point: healthy volunteer bleed at 2 weeks. Total RNA extraction was carried out from unfractionated whole blood. Specimen: whole blood. The TCR comes from a female donor in good health. Some clones in this sample may be carry-over from other donors' samples. The chain carries TRBV2 and TRBJ2-3, with D unclear. In DNA, the CDR3 is TGTGCCAGCAGTGAGCGCACAGAAACGCAGTATTTT. Encoded protein: CASSERTETQYF.